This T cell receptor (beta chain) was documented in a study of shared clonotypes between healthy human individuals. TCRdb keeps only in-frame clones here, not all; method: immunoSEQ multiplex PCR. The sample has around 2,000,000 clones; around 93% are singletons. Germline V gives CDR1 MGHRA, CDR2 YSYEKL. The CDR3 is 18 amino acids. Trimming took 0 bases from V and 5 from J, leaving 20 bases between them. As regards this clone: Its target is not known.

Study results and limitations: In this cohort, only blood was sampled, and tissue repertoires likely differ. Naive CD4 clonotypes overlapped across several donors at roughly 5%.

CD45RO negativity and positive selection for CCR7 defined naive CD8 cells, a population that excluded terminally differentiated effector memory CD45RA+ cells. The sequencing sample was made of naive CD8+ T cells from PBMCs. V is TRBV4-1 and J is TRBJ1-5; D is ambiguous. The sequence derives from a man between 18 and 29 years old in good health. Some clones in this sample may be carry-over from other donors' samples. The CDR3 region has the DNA TGCGCCAGCAGCCAAGATCTTCTCCTGGCCGGAAGTTATCAGCCCCAGCATTTT. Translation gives CASSQDLLLAGSYQPQHF.